The source of this T cell receptor beta chain is a study of CD8+CD57+ T cells in acquired aplastic anemia. Overall study results and limits: Controls did not differ significantly from patients in CD8+ Simpson's diversity.

Genomic DNA templated the TCR beta VDJ and CDR3 profiling. A single record per CDR3 protein comes from TCRdb applying MiXCR to the reads. The sample shows about 170,000 distinct CDR3 sequences, 45% to 55% of them seen only once. Germline V gives CDR1 SGDLS, CDR2 YYNGEE. The CDR3 has 12 amino acids. V shed 2 bases and J shed 9 bases, with 11 bases lying between them. This clonotype turned up a few times. What it binds is not known. Sequencing involved patients with CD8+CD57+ cell expansion previously shown by flow cytometry. The TCR sequence derives from a human donor with aplastic anemia. The chain employs TRBV9 and TRBJ2-5; maybe TRBD1 (5 bases). Material: sorted CD4+, CD8+, or CD8+CD57+ T cells (not recorded which) from PBMCs. The chain's CDR3 is CASSVTQGPQYF. The DNA for the CDR3 is TGTGCCAGCAGCGTGACTCAGGGCCCCCAGTACTTC.